The sequence of this TCR beta chain was determined in a study of T-cell reconstitution after alpha-beta-depleted transplantation in children. General study results and limits: Newly made T cells mostly supplied T-cell counts and diversity one year after transplant. Some patients owed their high day-60 TCRbeta diversity to surviving recipient T cells and thymic progenitors.

With regard to this clonotype: Antigen unknown.

The J segment lost 4 bases and the V segment lost 6 bases, leaving 10 bases of the junction unmatched. The CDR3 length is 15 residues. Germline assignment: CDR1 LNHDA and CDR2 SQIVND (reference sequence). TCRbeta library preparation incorporated unique molecular identifiers. TCRdb independently ran MiXCR on the PCR reads; one entry per CDR3 protein. Of over 45,000 distinct CDR3 sequences listed, 44% are singletons. The chain links TRBV19 to TRBJ2-7, with 9 bases aligning to TRBD2. The sequenced sample was PBMCs, mostly from graft donor cells, obtained 360 days after TCRalphabeta/CD19-depleted stem cell transplant. The source is a male patient younger than 18 who had a stem cell transplant for acute lymphoblastic leukemia, so the T cells may come from the graft donor. CDR3 nucleotides: TGTGCCAGTAGGATGACTAGCGGAGGGATTTACGAGCAGTACTTC. Protein: CASRMTSGGIYEQYF. The whole variable domain, remainder taken from reference TRBV19 and TRBJ2-7, is DGGITQSPKYLFRKEGQNVTLSCEQNLNHDAMYWYRQDPGQGLRLIYYSQIVNDFQKGDIAEGYSVSREKKESFPLTVTSAQKNPTAFYLCASRMTSGGIYEQYFGPGTRLTVT.